The 3 T cell receptor beta chains in this list originate from one sample, sequenced in a study of blood T cell repertoires in COVID-19. The repertoire was sequenced with immunoSEQ multiplex PCR; TCRdb's copy has only in-frame clones and lacks some. The data show 270,000 or so clones, approximately 85% seen once. The source material was PBMCs or T cells enriched from blood (not recorded which). The receptor source for this set is a woman between 50 and 59 years old who had been exposed to COVID-19.

The V gene is TRBV5-6, the J gene TRBJ2-7; D may be TRBD2 (6 bases). Trimming shortened V by 4 bases and J by 4 bases, and 15 bases separated the two germline ends. CDR1 SGHDT and CDR2 YYEEEE come from the germline V gene. The CDR3 length is 14 residues. The CDR3 region has the DNA TGTGCCAGCAGCGGGTCCGGGGGTAGTTACGAGCAGTACTTC. This encodes CASSGSGGSYEQYF.

V gene TRBV5-5 combines with J gene TRBJ2-2; 7 bases line up with TRBD2. Looked up from germline, CDR1 is SGHKS and CDR2 is YYEKEE (reference sequence). V shed 7 bases and J 8 bases; nucleotides not matched to a gene: 11. The CDR3 extends over 14 amino acids. CDR3 nucleotide sequence: TGTGCCAGCGGACTAAGCGGGGATAAAGGGGAGCTGTTTTTT. Encoded protein: CASGLSGDKGELFF.

The genes are TRBV19 and TRBJ1-5; 11 positions agree with TRBD1. Per the germline V gene, CDR1 is LNHDA and CDR2 is SQIVND (reference sequence). This CDR3 is 16 amino acids long. The V gene end was trimmed by 8 bases and the J gene end by 4 bases; junction bases not matched to a gene: 10. As DNA, the CDR3 is TGTGCCAGTTCTTGGACAGGGGGCCGAGTAAATCAGCCCCAGCATTTT. Amino acids: CASSWTGGRVNQPQHF.